The clone carrying this T cell receptor beta chain was counted ten times or more. Antigen unknown. Template switching (which added a universal primer site) was used, and cDNA carried unique molecular identifiers. TCRdb re-called the 5' RACE reads with MiXCR, one entry per CDR3 protein. The data contain fewer than 250,000 distinct CDR3 sequences, approximately 7.3% of them singletons. Losses at the gene ends were 3 bases for V and 0 bases for J; bases not matched to a gene: 2. Germline V gene data show CDR1 as DFQATT and CDR2 as SNEGSKA (reference sequence). The CDR3 has 14 residues. This specimen comes from a study of identical twins. Notes on the study in general: Zero-insertion findings could be partly confounded by invariant cells (MAIT and iNKT cells). Conclusions were drawn cross-sectionally by statistical analysis, without following the same donors. Models predicted less out-of-frame TCR alpha sharing in monozygotic twins than was found.

The data were also submitted as part of a second study, on yellow fever vaccine responses in identical twins.

The sample comprised CD8+ T cells sorted from blood. The sequence was collected from a woman younger than 30 in good health. The chain uses TRBV20-1 and TRBJ2-1; 7 bases are a match to TRBD2. The CDR3 DNA sequence: TGCAGTGCTAGTGGGACTAACTCCTACAATGAGCAGTTCTTC. It is translated as CSASGTNSYNEQFF.